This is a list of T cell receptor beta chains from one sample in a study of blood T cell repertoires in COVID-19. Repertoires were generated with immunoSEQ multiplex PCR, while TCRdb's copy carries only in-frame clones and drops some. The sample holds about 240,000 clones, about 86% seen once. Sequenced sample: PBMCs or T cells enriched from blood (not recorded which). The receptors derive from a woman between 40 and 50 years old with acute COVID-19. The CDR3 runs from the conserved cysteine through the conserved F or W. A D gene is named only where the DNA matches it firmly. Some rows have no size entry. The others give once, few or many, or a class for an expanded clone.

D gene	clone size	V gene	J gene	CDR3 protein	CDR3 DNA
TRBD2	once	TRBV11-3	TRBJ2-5	CASSLEGLAEETQYF	TGTGCCAGCAGCTTAGAGGGCCTAGCGGAAGAGACCCAGTACTTC
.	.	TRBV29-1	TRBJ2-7	CSVWRGRGQYF	TGCAGCGTGTGGAGGGGGCGCGGGCAGTACTTC
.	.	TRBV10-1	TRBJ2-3	CASSDGGNADTQYF	TGCGCCAGCAGTGATGGCGGGAACGCAGATACGCAGTATTTT
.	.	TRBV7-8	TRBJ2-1	CASSLFRELGNEQFF	TGTGCCAGCAGCTTATTTCGGGAGCTTGGCAATGAGCAGTTCTTC
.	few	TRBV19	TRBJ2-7	CASRPHGAAYEQYF	TGTGCCAGTAGACCACATGGGGCGGCTTACGAGCAGTACTTC
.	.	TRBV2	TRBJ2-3	CASMAVASSTDTQYF	TGTGCCAGCATGGCAGTAGCCTCTAGCACAGATACGCAGTATTTT
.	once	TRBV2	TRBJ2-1	CASNTSPYNEQFF	TGTGCCAGCAACACCTCCCCATACAATGAGCAGTTCTTC
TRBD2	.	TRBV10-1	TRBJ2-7	CASSDSAGDDYEQYF	TGCGCCAGCAGTGACTCCGCGGGAGACGACTACGAGCAGTACTTC
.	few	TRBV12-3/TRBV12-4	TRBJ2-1	CASSFRVEQFF	TGTGCCAGCAGTTTCCGGGTTGAGCAGTTCTTC
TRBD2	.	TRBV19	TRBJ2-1	CASSRSGTSFNEQFF	TGTGCCAGTAGTCGATCCGGGACTAGCTTCAATGAGCAGTTCTTC
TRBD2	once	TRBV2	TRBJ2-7	CASGLAGGPYYEQYF	TGTGCCAGCGGACTAGCGGGAGGGCCCTACTACGAGCAGTACTTC
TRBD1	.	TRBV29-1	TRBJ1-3	CSVGTGSGNTIYF	TGCAGCGTCGGGACAGGCTCTGGAAACACCATATATTTT
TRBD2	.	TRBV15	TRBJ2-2	CATSRGPAGGNTGELFF	TGTGCCACCAGCAGAGGCCCGGCGGGAGGAAACACCGGGGAGCTGTTTTTT
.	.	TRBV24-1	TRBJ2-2	CATSDSISGAGGELFF	TGTGCCACCAGTGATAGCATTTCAGGGGCAGGCGGGGAGCTGTTTTTT
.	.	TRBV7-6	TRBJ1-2	CASTPTLGANYGYTF	TGTGCCAGCACCCCTACTTTGGGCGCAAACTATGGCTACACCTTC
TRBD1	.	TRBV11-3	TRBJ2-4	CASSMRQGLINIQYF	TGTGCCAGCAGCATGCGACAGGGGCTAATAAACATTCAGTACTTC
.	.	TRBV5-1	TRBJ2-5	CASSLWSAQETQYF	TGCGCCAGCAGCTTGTGGAGCGCCCAAGAGACCCAGTACTTC
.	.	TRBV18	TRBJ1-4	CASSPRGLTNEKLFF	TGTGCCAGCTCACCAAGGGGCCTCACCAATGAAAAACTGTTTTTT
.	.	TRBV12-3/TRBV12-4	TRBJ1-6	CASGQQGNSPLHF	TGTGCCAGCGGACAGCAGGGGAATTCACCCCTCCACTTT
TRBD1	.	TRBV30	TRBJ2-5	CAWTEPGQGRETQYF	TGTGCCTGGACCGAACCGGGACAGGGAAGGGAGACCCAGTACTTC
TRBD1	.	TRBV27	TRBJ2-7	CASSVQGGTGGYEQYF	TGTGCCAGCAGTGTGCAGGGAGGGACAGGGGGCTACGAGCAGTACTTC
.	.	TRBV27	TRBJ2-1	CASCRDTPTYNEQFF	TGTGCCAGTTGTCGGGACACGCCGACCTACAATGAGCAGTTCTTC
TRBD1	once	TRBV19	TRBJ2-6	CASSIEQSTGTGSSGANVLTF	TGTGCCAGTAGTATAGAGCAAAGTACCGGGACAGGATCCTCTGGGGCCAACGTCCTGACTTTC
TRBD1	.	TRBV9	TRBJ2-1	CASGQGLYNEQFF	TGTGCCAGCGGACAGGGGCTCTACAATGAGCAGTTCTTC
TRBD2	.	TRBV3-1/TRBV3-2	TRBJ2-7	CASSQVGGVEQYF	TGTGCCAGCAGCCAAGTCGGGGGGGTCGAGCAGTACTTC
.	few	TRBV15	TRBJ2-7	CATSRDQTYEQYF	TGTGCCACCAGCAGAGATCAAACTTACGAGCAGTACTTC
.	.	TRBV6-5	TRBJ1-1	CASSPSGTEAFF	TGTGCCAGCAGTCCGTCGGGGACTGAAGCTTTCTTT
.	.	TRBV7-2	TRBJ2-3	CASSLRAGFRDTQYF	TGTGCCAGCAGCTTAAGGGCGGGGTTCAGAGATACGCAGTATTTT
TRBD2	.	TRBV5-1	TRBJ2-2	CASSLAVGGDTGELFF	TGCGCCAGCAGCTTGGCCGTGGGAGGGGACACCGGGGAGCTGTTTTTT
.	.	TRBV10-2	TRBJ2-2	CASQQGPGELFF	TGCGCCAGCCAACAGGGACCCGGGGAGCTGTTTTTT
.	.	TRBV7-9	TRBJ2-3	CASSSTITSTDTQYF	TGTGCCAGCAGCTCCACCATCACTAGCACAGATACGCAGTATTTT
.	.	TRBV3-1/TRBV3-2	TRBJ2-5	CASSGDGSQETQYF	TGTGCCAGCAGCGGTGACGGGAGCCAAGAGACCCAGTACTTC
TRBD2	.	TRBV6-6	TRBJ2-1	CASSSGTRGGNEQFF	TGTGCCAGCAGCTCCGGGACTAGAGGGGGTAATGAGCAGTTCTTC
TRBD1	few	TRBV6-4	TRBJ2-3	CASSDGQGLDTQYF	TGTGCCAGCAGTGACGGACAGGGTCTGGATACGCAGTATTTT
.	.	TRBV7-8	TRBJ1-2	CASSLEQGTAGYTF	TGTGCCAGCAGCTTAGAGCAGGGGACGGCTGGCTACACCTTC
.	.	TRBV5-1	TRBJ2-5	CASKNRATEDATQYF	TGCGCCAGCAAAAACCGGGCCACGGAGGACGCGACCCAGTACTTC
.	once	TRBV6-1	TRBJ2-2	CASKAQGRAGELFF	TGTGCCAGCAAAGCCCAGGGGAGGGCCGGGGAGCTGTTTTTT
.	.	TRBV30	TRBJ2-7	CAWMGASGYEQYF	TGTGCCTGGATGGGGGCTAGCGGCTACGAGCAGTACTTC
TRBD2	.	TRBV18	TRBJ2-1	CASSPMTSGRSNEQFF	TGTGCCAGCTCACCAATGACTAGCGGGAGGAGTAATGAGCAGTTCTTC
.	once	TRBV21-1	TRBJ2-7	CASSKARRGFDEQYF	TGTGCCAGCAGCAAAGCGCGCAGGGGATTCGACGAGCAGTACTTC
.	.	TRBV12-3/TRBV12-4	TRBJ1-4	CASSSAAEKLFF	TGTGCCAGCAGCTCGGCGGCTGAAAAACTGTTTTTT
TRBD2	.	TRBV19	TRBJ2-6	CASSIDRFRLAAKNSGANVLTF	TGTGCCAGTAGTATAGATCGATTTAGACTAGCGGCCAAAAACTCTGGGGCCAACGTCCTGACTTTC
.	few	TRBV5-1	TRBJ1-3	CASMTGHSGNTIYF	TGCGCCAGTATGACAGGCCACTCTGGAAACACCATATATTTT
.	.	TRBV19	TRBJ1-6	CASNPGAGSPLHF	TGTGCCAGTAATCCAGGGGCCGGTTCACCCCTCCACTTT
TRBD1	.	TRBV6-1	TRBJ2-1	CASSEAGTGILFF	TGTGCCAGCAGTGAAGCTGGGACAGGCATTCTGTTCTTC
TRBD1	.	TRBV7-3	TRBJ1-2	CASSPGQGREDYGYTF	TGTGCCAGCAGCCCTGGACAGGGGAGGGAAGACTATGGCTACACCTTC
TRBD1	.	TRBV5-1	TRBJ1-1	CASSSQGGTEAFF	TGCGCCAGCAGCTCCCAGGGGGGTACTGAAGCTTTCTTT
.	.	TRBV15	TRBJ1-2	CATSRNPYPDFYGYTF	TGTGCCACCAGCAGAAATCCCTACCCCGACTTCTATGGCTACACCTTC
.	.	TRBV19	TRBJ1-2	CASRIQGSHYGYTF	TGTGCCAGTAGAATCCAGGGGAGTCACTATGGCTACACCTTC
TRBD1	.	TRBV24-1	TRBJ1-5	CATSESTGGISQPQHF	TGTGCCACCAGTGAATCTACAGGGGGAATTAGTCAGCCCCAGCATTTT
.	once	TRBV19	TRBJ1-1	CASSPIQGETEAFF	TGTGCCAGTAGTCCTATACAGGGAGAGACTGAAGCTTTCTTT
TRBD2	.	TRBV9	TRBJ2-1	CASSVGAGVGNEQFF	TGTGCCAGCAGCGTAGGTGCGGGAGTGGGTAATGAGCAGTTCTTC